This T cell receptor beta chain was documented in a study of identical twins. Germline CDR1 LNHNV, CDR2 YYDKDF (reference sequence). V was clipped by 3 bases and J by 0 bases; unmatched bases: 0. The CDR3 contains 15 residues. MiXCR was run by TCRdb on the 5' RACE reads, yielding one entry per CDR3 protein. The sample includes 200,000 to 250,000 distinct CDR3 sequences, around 6.5% of them seen just once. The sample also formed part of further work on T cells expressing NK-cell markers.

This receptor was identified in a woman between 18 and 29 years old in good health. The rearrangement links TRBV15 to TRBJ2-2; TRBD2 agrees at 8 bases. Material for sequencing was CD8+ T cells sorted from blood. For the CDR3, the DNA is TGTGCCACCAGCAGGACTAGCGCGAACACCGGGGAGCTGTTTTTT. It encodes CATSRTSANTGELFF. Together with reference TRBV15 and TRBJ2-2, the CDR3 gives the full variable domain: DAMVIQNPRYQVTQFGKPVTLSCSQTLNHNVMYWYQQKSSQAPKLLFHYYDKDFNNEADTPDNFQSRRPNTSFCFLDIRSPGLGDTAMYLCATSRTSANTGELFFGEGSRLTVL.